These T cell receptor beta chains were read from a single sample in a study of cytomegalovirus exposure and HLA in healthy donors. The repertoire was sequenced with immunoSEQ multiplex PCR; TCRdb's copy has only in-frame clones and lacks some. The table lists some 150,000 clones, roughly 62% of them singletons. The specimen was PBMCs. The receptors here all came from a man between 60 and 70 years old in good health and CMV-seronegative. The CDR3 runs from the conserved cysteine through the conserved F or W. Fields, in order: J gene, clone size, V gene, D gene, CDR3 protein, CDR3 DNA. A D gene is named only where the DNA matches it firmly. Clone size is given for some rows only: seen once, a few or many times, or a class if the clone is expanded.

TRBJ2-2 | NA | TRBV18 | TRBD2 | CASSGLADTGELFF | TGTGCCAGCTCAGGGCTAGCGGACACCGGGGAGCTGTTTTTT
TRBJ1-3 | NA | TRBV27 | NA | CASSPGQSFSGNTIYF | TGTGCCAGCAGTCCAGGACAGAGCTTCTCTGGAAACACCATATATTTT
TRBJ1-1 | NA | TRBV7-2 | NA | CASSLLGSTDEAFF | TGTGCCAGCAGCTTGCTGGGGTCGACAGATGAAGCTTTCTTT
TRBJ1-1 | NA | TRBV9 | NA | CASSVGDRTLGAFF | TGTGCCAGCAGCGTAGGTGACAGGACTCTCGGCGCTTTCTTT
TRBJ1-1 | NA | TRBV14 | NA | CASSYSLNTEAFF | TGTGCCAGCAGCTATAGCTTGAACACTGAAGCTTTCTTT
TRBJ2-1 | few | TRBV5-4 | TRBD2 | CASSNIGLAGGHEQFF | TGTGCCAGCAGCAATATAGGACTAGCGGGAGGTCATGAGCAGTTCTTC
TRBJ1-3 | NA | TRBV6-5 | TRBD1 | CASSSTGTGIGNTIYF | TGTGCCAGCAGTTCCACCGGGACAGGGATTGGAAACACCATATATTTT
TRBJ2-1 | NA | TRBV4-3 | TRBD2 | CASSQEAGDNEQFF | TGCGCCAGCAGCCAAGAAGCGGGAGACAATGAGCAGTTCTTC
TRBJ1-2 | NA | TRBV19 | NA | CASSIGGASNYGYTF | TGTGCCAGTAGTATTGGGGGGGCGAGTAACTATGGCTACACCTTC
TRBJ1-3 | NA | TRBV7-9 | TRBD1 | CASSLGGSGGNTIYF | TGTGCCAGCAGCCTAGGGGGCTCGGGCGGAAACACCATATATTTT
TRBJ1-2 | NA | TRBV19 | NA | CASSITGNEGYTF | TGTGCCAGTAGTATAACAGGGAATGAAGGCTACACCTTC
TRBJ2-3 | once | TRBV6-5 | NA | CASSYRDFTDTQYF | TGTGCCAGCAGTTACCGGGACTTCACAGATACGCAGTATTTT
TRBJ2-1 | NA | TRBV5-4 | TRBD1 | CASSWMGQSSYNEQFF | TGTGCCAGCAGCTGGATGGGACAGAGCTCCTACAATGAGCAGTTCTTC
TRBJ2-1 | once | TRBV28 | NA | CASSFSGSSYNEQFF | TGTGCCAGCAGTTTTAGCGGTAGCTCCTACAATGAGCAGTTCTTC
TRBJ2-5 | few | TRBV7-6 | NA | CASSFTGEVWETQYF | TGTGCCAGCAGCTTTACAGGGGAGGTATGGGAGACCCAGTACTTC
TRBJ2-7 | NA | TRBV14 | TRBD2 | CASSQDGGRIYEQYF | TGTGCCAGCAGCCAAGATGGCGGGAGAATCTACGAGCAGTACTTC
TRBJ2-1 | few | TRBV6-4 | TRBD2 | CASRGLAGQQFF | TGTGCCAGCAGGGGACTAGCGGGACAGCAGTTCTTC
TRBJ2-7 | NA | TRBV9 | NA | CASSVGQGPYEQYF | TGTGCCAGCAGCGTAGGTCAGGGCCCCTACGAGCAGTACTTC
TRBJ1-2 | NA | TRBV28 | NA | CASQGIGYTF | TGTGCCAGTCAGGGTATTGGCTACACCTTC
TRBJ2-7 | NA | TRBV2 | NA | CASSGQVNSYEQYF | TGTGCCAGCAGTGGCCAGGTTAACTCCTACGAGCAGTACTTC
TRBJ1-1 | few | TRBV6-5 | NA | CASSPLGGNTEAFF | TGTGCCAGCAGTCCCCTGGGGGGGAACACTGAAGCTTTCTTT
TRBJ2-1 | few | TRBV19 | NA | CASIDKGGGGGYNEQFF | TGTGCCAGTATCGATAAGGGGGGGGGCGGCGGGTACAATGAGCAGTTCTTC
TRBJ1-3 | NA | TRBV5-1 | NA | CASSLEAGSGNTIYF | TGCGCCAGCAGCTTGGAGGCAGGCTCTGGAAACACCATATATTTT
TRBJ2-7 | NA | TRBV5-4 | NA | CASSWQIAVSDEQYF | TGTGCCAGCAGCTGGCAGATAGCGGTCTCAGACGAGCAGTACTTC
TRBJ1-5 | NA | TRBV7-2 | NA | CASSLGPAGQPQHF | TGTGCCAGCAGCTTAGGCCCCGCGGGTCAGCCCCAGCATTTT
TRBJ2-7 | NA | TRBV9 | TRBD2 | CASSRGAYEQYF | TGTGCCAGCAGCCGGGGGGCCTACGAGCAGTACTTC
TRBJ1-2 | NA | TRBV13 | NA | CASSLGYRANYGYTF | TGTGCCAGCAGCTTAGGGTACAGGGCCAACTATGGCTACACCTTC
TRBJ2-2 | NA | TRBV5-1 | NA | CASSLDILGELFF | TGCGCCAGCAGCTTGGACATTCTGGGGGAGCTGTTTTTT
TRBJ1-5 | NA | TRBV10-3 | NA | CAISESLTGGNQPQHF | TGTGCCATCAGTGAGTCGTTGACGGGGGGCAATCAGCCCCAGCATTTT
TRBJ2-5 | NA | TRBV7-9 | NA | CASSLAKGALKFQETQYF | TGTGCCAGCAGCTTAGCCAAAGGGGCCCTGAAATTCCAAGAGACCCAGTACTTC
TRBJ1-1 | NA | TRBV9 | TRBD1 | CASSVDLGTGGTEAFF | TGTGCCAGCAGCGTAGATCTTGGGACAGGGGGCACTGAAGCTTTCTTT
TRBJ2-1 | NA | TRBV6-4 | NA | CASSAWGDSYNEQFF | TGTGCCAGCAGTGCCTGGGGGGACTCCTACAATGAGCAGTTCTTC
TRBJ1-1 | few | TRBV28 | NA | CASSPVNTEAFF | TGTGCCAGCAGTCCGGTGAACACTGAAGCTTTCTTT
TRBJ2-2 | once | TRBV7-9 | NA | CASSSTNTGELFF | TGTGCCAGCAGCTCGACAAACACCGGGGAGCTGTTTTTT
TRBJ1-5 | NA | TRBV10-1 | TRBD1 | CASSEPFYSGGEAQHF | TGCGCCAGCAGTGAGCCCTTTTATTCAGGGGGCGAGGCCCAGCATTTT
TRBJ2-3 | once | TRBV9 | NA | CASSGGSSIITDTQYF | TGTGCCAGCAGCGGCGGTAGCTCAATCATCACAGATACGCAGTATTTT
TRBJ2-7 | few | TRBV9 | TRBD1 | CASSVEGQGSYEQYF | TGTGCCAGCAGCGTAGAAGGACAGGGCTCCTACGAGCAGTACTTC
TRBJ2-3 | NA | TRBV9 | NA | CASSAQGVTQYF | TGTGCCAGCAGCGCCCAGGGTGTGACGCAGTATTTT
TRBJ1-5 | NA | TRBV15 | NA | CATSRDAVAGTRPQHF | TGTGCCACCAGCAGAGATGCCGTGGCAGGGACTAGGCCCCAGCATTTT
TRBJ2-1 | NA | TRBV15 | TRBD2 | CATSRDGGTSINEQFF | TGTGCCACCAGCAGAGATGGGGGGACTAGCATCAATGAGCAGTTCTTC
TRBJ2-7 | once | TRBV28 | NA | CASSTQQLYEQYF | TGTGCCAGCAGTACCCAACAGCTCTACGAGCAGTACTTC
TRBJ2-3 | NA | TRBV29-1 | NA | CSVEDASADTQYF | TGCAGCGTTGAAGATGCTAGTGCAGATACGCAGTATTTT
TRBJ1-2 | NA | TRBV5-1 | NA | CASSLDRSYGYTF | TGCGCCAGCAGCCTGGACAGAAGCTATGGCTACACCTTC
TRBJ1-1 | NA | TRBV30 | NA | CAWRGPGGNTEAFF | TGTGCCTGGAGAGGCCCGGGGGGGAACACTGAAGCTTTCTTT
TRBJ1-1 | NA | TRBV2 | NA | CASSVVRTGNAEAFF | TGTGCCAGCAGTGTAGTCCGGACGGGGAACGCTGAAGCTTTCTTT
TRBJ2-7 | NA | TRBV4-3 | NA | CASSQDLVGGGYEQYF | TGCGCCAGCAGCCAAGATCTTGTGGGAGGAGGGTACGAGCAGTACTTC
TRBJ2-1 | NA | TRBV7-2 | NA | CASSSIVNEQFF | TGTGCCAGCAGCTCAATAGTGAATGAGCAGTTCTTC
TRBJ2-2 | few | TRBV7-6 | TRBD2 | CASSATSGNTGELFF | TGTGCCAGCAGCGCGACTAGCGGGAACACCGGGGAGCTGTTTTTT
TRBJ2-2 | NA | TRBV9 | TRBD2 | CASSVVGGSAGELFF | TGTGCCAGCAGCGTAGTTGGCGGGAGTGCCGGGGAGCTGTTTTTT